The 21 T cell receptor beta chains listed next were all sequenced from one sample in a study of vaccination and CD4 T cells after COVID-19. Documented treatment: roughly ten-day PBMC culture with coronavirus spike peptide pools or control peptides (ViraFEST assay). Their target antigens are unknown. Sequencing of the DNA from cultured CD4+ T cells was carried out with the Oncomine TCR Beta short-read assay. TCRdb reanalysed the PCR reads using MiXCR and keeps one entry per CDR3 protein. The repertoire includes approximately 25,000 distinct CDR3 sequences, around two thirds of them detected once, and 7.8% sits in the top ten. Sequencing input: CD4+ T cells from blood, cultured in vitro. The receptors originated from a human donor who had recovered from COVID-19.

The chain links TRBV7-9 to TRBJ2-7, with unresolved D. The CDR3 extends over 15 amino acids. V was pared by 1 base and J by 1 base, with 11 bases between. CDR1 and CDR2 from the germline V gene are SEHNR and FQNEAQ (reference sequence). The CDR3 reads CASSLGSGRSYEQYF. DNA for the CDR3: TGTGCCAGCAGCTTAGGCTCGGGCAGATCCTACGAGCAGTACTTC.

This clonotype has a single count. This chain joins TRBV7-2 and TRBJ1-2; tentatively, D is TRBD1 (6 bases). In germline, CDR1 is SGHTA, CDR2 FQGNSA. Trimming removed 5 bases from V and 8 bases from J, with 27 bases in between. The CDR3 runs to 17 residues. As DNA, the CDR3 is TGTGCCAGCAGCCCCGGGCTGGGGGGGCTTAGCGGTTTCGGCTACACCTTC. Its protein product is CASSPGLGGLSGFGYTF.

The chain has TRBV21-1 and TRBJ2-7. TRBV21-1 is a documented pseudogene. The CDR3 sequence is 15 residues long. The DNA for the CDR3 is TGTGCCAGCATGGGAAGGGAAACCGAAGACTACGAGCAGTACTTC. Encoded protein: CASMGRETEDYEQYF.

The V call is TRBV6-1, the J call TRBJ1-6; D ambiguous. Trimming pared 6 bases from V and 5 bases from J, leaving 8 bases between. The CDR3 contains 13 residues. In germline, CDR1 is MNHNS, CDR2 SASEGT. In nucleotides, the CDR3 is TGTGCCAGCAGGGGAAATGATAATTCACCCCTCCACTTT. This encodes CASRGNDNSPLHF.

This clonotype was recorded a few times. The chain employs TRBV21-1 and TRBJ1-1; the D call TRBD1 from the table was never checked on the DNA. TRBV21-1 is described as a pseudogene. CDR3 length equals 15 residues. CDR3 region: CASSQGRGPSTEAFF. The CDR3 bases are TGTGCCAGCAGCCAAGGAAGGGGGCCGAGCACTGAAGCTTTCTTT.

The J gene is TRBJ2-3, the V gene TRBV28; D is perhaps TRBD2 (6 bases). The CDR3 is 16 amino acids. Trimming left V 2 bases short and J 4 bases short, with 16 bases between. Germline V gives CDR1 MDHEN, CDR2 SYDVKM. CDR3 amino acids: CASSLPPGRRADTQYF. The CDR3 bases are TGTGCCAGCAGTTTACCCCCCGGGAGAAGGGCAGATACGCAGTATTTT.

The J gene is TRBJ1-2, the V gene TRBV11-2; D remains unclear. Germline loops: CDR1 SGHAT, CDR2 FQNNGV. Trimming stripped 2 bases from V and 0 bases from J, with 13 bases between. This CDR3 has 16 amino acids. This CDR3 reads CASSLSVGRSNYGYTF. The CDR3, as DNA: TGTGCCAGCAGCTTATCCGTTGGTAGATCTAACTATGGCTACACCTTC.

The chain is built from TRBV20-1 and TRBJ2-7, with 8 bases lining up with TRBD1. There are 12 residues in the CDR3. Unmatched junction bases numbered 3, after V lost 5 bases and J lost 3 bases. Germline CDR1 DFQATT, CDR2 SNEGSKA (reference sequence). The CDR3 loop reads CSAGGQDYEQYF. The CDR3 DNA sequence: TGCAGTGCTGGGGGACAGGACTACGAGCAGTACTTC.

The V and J genes are TRBV7-2 and TRBJ2-5; unclear D gene. Germline V gene sequence: CDR1 SGHTA, CDR2 FQGNSA. The germline V and J ends were trimmed by 1 base and 5 bases, with 17 bases remaining between them. This CDR3 has 16 residues. CDR3: CASSLGDRAVRETQYF. Written as DNA, the CDR3 is TGTGCCAGCAGCTTAGGGGATAGGGCTGTGCGGGAGACCCAGTACTTC.

V and J are TRBV6-1 and TRBJ2-5, with D maybe TRBD1 (6 bases). There are 13 residues in the CDR3. With 6 bases removed from V and 5 bases from J, the gap between germline ends came to 13 bases. Germline V gene data show CDR1 as MNHNS and CDR2 as SASEGT. DNA for the CDR3: TGTGCCAGCAGCATAACAGGGTTGGAGACCCAGTACTTC. Translated: CASSITGLETQYF.

The chain has TRBV7-2 and TRBJ2-7, with a weak D call TRBD1 (6 bases). Germline V gene sequence: CDR1 SGHTA, CDR2 FQGNSA. V lost 1 base, J lost 4 bases, and 14 bases lay in between. The length of the CDR3 is 15 residues. CDR3 amino acids: CASSLEGTPPYEQYF. CDR3 in DNA: TGTGCCAGCAGCTTAGAGGGGACACCTCCATACGAGCAGTACTTC.

This clonotype was observed once. The chain joins TRBV6-1 to TRBJ2-7; TRBD1 matches at 10 bases. The CDR3 contains 15 residues. V dropped 5 bases and J dropped 7; count of bases not matched to a gene: 11. Germline CDR1 MNHNS, CDR2 SASEGT. Written as DNA, the CDR3 is TGTGCCAGCAGTCAATGGGACAGGGGATTGGGTGAGCAGTACTTC. Translation gives CASSQWDRGLGEQYF.

The rearrangement uses TRBV7-9 and TRBJ1-5; weak D call: TRBD1 (6 bases). Germline V lookup: CDR1 SEHNR, CDR2 FQNEAQ (reference sequence). Trimming took off 6 bases at V and 7 bases at J, with 16 bases between the two ends. The CDR3 is made up of 14 amino acids. CDR3 loop: CASSSSGVWQPQHF. The CDR3 DNA sequence: TGTGCCAGCAGTTCTTCAGGGGTATGGCAGCCCCAGCATTTT.

The chain joins TRBV20-1 to TRBJ1-4, with a tentative D call TRBD1 (6 bases). This CDR3 comprises 13 residues. Trimming stripped 3 bases from V and 8 bases from J, with 13 bases between. Germline V lookup: CDR1 DFQATT, CDR2 SNEGSKA (reference sequence). This CDR3 reads CSASWGAREKLFF. In nucleotides, the CDR3 is TGCAGTGCTAGTTGGGGGGCCCGGGAAAAACTGTTTTTT.

V usage is TRBV11-2 and J usage is TRBJ2-1; 8 positions match TRBD2. Looked up from germline, CDR1 is SGHAT and CDR2 is FQNNGV. V was pared by 5 bases and J by 4 bases, with 7 bases of the junction left unmatched. The CDR3 covers 15 residues. The CDR3 is CASSRSGRRYNEQFF. The CDR3 bases are TGTGCCAGCAGCCGGAGCGGGAGAAGGTACAATGAGCAGTTCTTC.

This clonotype was seen only once. The chain joins TRBV10-2 to TRBJ1-3, with 8 positions matching TRBD1. Germline loops: CDR1 WSHSY, CDR2 SAAADI. This CDR3 comprises 17 residues. Losses at the gene ends were 2 bases for V and 0 bases for J; bases not matched to a gene: 6. CDR3 nucleotide sequence: TGCGCCAGCAGTGAGACTTACAGGGGGAGCTCTGGAAACACCATATATTTT. It yields the protein CASSETYRGSSGNTIYF.

This clonotype is large within its sample. The genes are TRBV20-1 and TRBJ1-2, with 9 bases lining up with TRBD1. The CDR3 covers 12 residues. The ends lost 3 bases at V and 8 bases at J; junction bases unmatched: 4. CDR1 and CDR2 (germline): DFQATT, SNEGSKA (reference sequence). The CDR3 coding sequence is TGCAGTGCTAGGAGGACAGGGGACGGCTACACCTTC. Its protein is CSARRTGDGYTF.

This clonotype was observed once. The J gene is TRBJ2-3, the V gene TRBV28; 10 bases agree with TRBD1. After removal of 6 bases from V and 3 bases from J, the junction contained 6 bases not matched to a gene. The germline V gene encodes CDR1 MDHEN and CDR2 SYDVKM. CDR3 length: 15 amino acids. Written as DNA, the CDR3 is TGTGCCAGCAGAAGACAGGGGGCGCAAACAGATACGCAGTATTTT. Protein: CASRRQGAQTDTQYF.

The chain carries TRBV19 and TRBJ1-3; D possibly corresponds to TRBD1 (5 bases). Germline V gene sequence: CDR1 LNHDA, CDR2 SQIVND (reference sequence). The CDR3 is 16 residues long. V was trimmed by 5 bases and J by 0 bases, leaving 14 bases between them. The CDR3 reads CASSVIVGDSGNTIYF. CDR3 sequence (DNA): TGTGCCAGTAGTGTGATCGTGGGGGACTCTGGAAACACCATATATTTT.

This chain joins TRBV10-3 and TRBJ2-2; a possible D gene is TRBD2 (6 bases). Germline loops: CDR1 ENHRY, CDR2 SYGVKD. The CDR3 has 17 residues. Trimming removed 5 bases from V and 7 bases from J, with 23 bases in between. CDR3 sequence (DNA): TGTGCCATCAGTCCCGTGGTGGGAGGAATTGGTAACGGGGAGCTGTTTTTT. Translating it yields CAISPVVGGIGNGELFF.

The chain is built from TRBV28 and TRBJ1-3; 8 bases line up with TRBD1. The CDR3 consists of 14 residues. Germline V gives CDR1 MDHEN, CDR2 SYDVKM. The V segment lost 6 bases and the J segment 8 bases; nucleotides outside the gene matches: 9. In DNA form, the CDR3 reads TGTGCCAGCAGCCGCGGGACAGGAGGGGACACCATATATTTT. Encoded protein: CASSRGTGGDTIYF.